The clone carrying this T cell receptor (beta chain) was observed a handful of times. Antigen: not known. The source of the sample is a study of CD8+ T cells in alopecia areata. Findings and caveats of the study: Researchers say the link of baseline CD8+ expansion to response remains uncertain, with one nonresponder. Scalp clonality dropped significantly under tofacitinib, as did expanded CD8+ top-100 clones. Elevated clonality characterized lesional scalp relative to normal scalp, particularly in alopecia totalis/universalis.

V was pared by 5 bases and J by 4 bases, with 2 bases of the junction left unmatched. The length of the CDR3 is 13 residues. Per germline, CDR1 KGHSH and CDR2 LQKENI. Sequencing relied on a cDNA template that was reverse transcribed from extracted RNA. Assay used: immunoSEQ multiplex PCR; TCRdb lists only in-frame clones, some missing. The repertoire consists of about 190,000 clones, with roughly three fifths occurring once and the leading ten covering 0.65% to 0.7%. Sample treatment: oral pan-JAK inhibitor, 5-10 mg twice daily. The V and J genes are TRBV18 and TRBJ2-5, with 9 bases fitting TRBD1. This receptor was identified in a human donor with alopecia areata. The sample in question was CD4+ T cells sorted from blood, obtained at week 4, from a patient treated with tofacitinib. The DNA of the CDR3 is TGTGCCAGCTCATCGGACAGGGGAGAGACCCAGTACTTC. It translates to CASSSDRGETQYF.